This entry lists 19 T cell receptor beta chains sequenced from one sample in a study of blood T cell repertoires in COVID-19. The table came from immunoSEQ multiplex PCR; TCRdb's copy has only in-frame clones and leaves some out. Among 200,000 to 300,000 clones listed, about nine tenths were seen once. The sequenced sample consisted of peripheral blood. The origin of the receptors is a man younger than 40 with COVID-19, enrolled during active disease.

This clone has only a few counts. This chain uses TRBV2 with TRBJ1-2, with a weak D call TRBD1 (6 bases). This CDR3 is built from 15 residues. The V end was cut by 7 bases, the J end by 1 base, with 16 bases between. The germline gives CDR1 SNHLY, CDR2 FYNNEI. Here the CDR3 reads CASNQGQIGNYGYTF. The CDR3 DNA reads TGTGCCAGCAACCAAGGACAGATCGGTAACTATGGCTACACCTTC.

The chain couples TRBV5-1 to TRBJ1-6; 7 nucleotides agree with TRBD1. The CDR3 runs 14 residues. Germline V gene lookup returns CDR1 SGHRS and CDR2 YFSETQ. V was clipped by 2 bases and J by 7 bases; unmatched bases: 3. In DNA, the CDR3 is TGCGCCAGCAGCTTTGACAGGGAAAATTCACCCCTCCACTTT. Amino acid sequence: CASSFDRENSPLHF.

The chain employs TRBV29-1 and TRBJ1-5, with a tentative D call TRBD1 (5 bases). CDR3 length: 13 amino acids. The V and J ends lost 6 bases and 7 bases respectively, with 16 bases between them. Germline CDR1 and CDR2: SQVTM and ANQGSEA. CDR3 residues: CSVGEVRGQPQHF. CDR3 in DNA: TGCAGCGTGGGGGAGGTTAGAGGGCAGCCCCAGCATTTT. Drawing the rest from reference TRBV29-1 and TRBJ1-5, the complete variable domain is SAVISQKPSRDICQRGTSLTIQCQVDSQVTMMFWYRQQPGQSLTLIATANQGSEATYESGFVIDKFPISRPNLTFSTLTVSNMSPEDSSIYLCSVGEVRGQPQHFGDGTRLSIL.

The gene calls are TRBV7-6 and TRBJ1-3; no definite D call. This CDR3 region has 15 residues. Deletions cut 5 bases from V and 0 bases from J, with 11 bases between. Germline loops: CDR1 SGHVS, CDR2 FNYEAQ. The CDR3 DNA reads TGTGCCAGCAGCCGCTCCGCCAGCTCTGGAAACACCATATATTTT. The encoded protein is CASSRSASSGNTIYF. The whole variable domain, remainder taken from reference TRBV7-6 and TRBJ1-3, is GAGVSQSPRYKVTKRGQDVALRCDPISGHVSLYWYRQALGQGPEFLTYFNYEAQQDKSGLPNDRFSAERPEGSISTLTIQRTEQRDSAMYRCASSRSASSGNTIYFGEGSWLTVV.

This clone was seen only once. The chain combines TRBV6-4 with TRBJ2-4; 8 bases agree with TRBD1. The CDR3 sequence is 20 residues long. Trimming cost V 6 bases and J 0 bases; bases outside gene matches: 19. The V gene's germline CDR1 is MRHNA and CDR2 SNTAGT. For the CDR3, the DNA is TGTGCCAGCAGCGAGATGGGAGGCAGGGGGCTTTGGCTAGCCAAAAACATTCAGTACTTC. Translation gives CASSEMGGRGLWLAKNIQYF.

The genes are TRBV6-5 and TRBJ2-3, with D perhaps TRBD2 (6 bases). The CDR3 loop spans 13 amino acids. Trimming cost V 2 bases and J 4 bases, with 7 bases left between them. Germline V CDR1 and CDR2: MNHEY, SVGAGI. CDR3 DNA sequence: TGTGCCAGCAGTTACCGGGGGTCAGATACGCAGTATTTT. Protein: CASSYRGSDTQYF.

The rearrangement uses TRBV11-2 and TRBJ2-3; 7 positions agree with TRBD2. J was trimmed by 5 bases and V by 5 bases; bases with no gene match: 13. The CDR3 extends over 16 amino acids. Germline CDR1 is SGHAT and CDR2 is FQNNGV. The CDR3 DNA reads as TGTGCCAGCAGCCCCAGACTAGCAACTTTTGGAGATACGCAGTATTTT. Translation gives CASSPRLATFGDTQYF.

This chain connects TRBV3-1 (or the pseudogene TRBV3-2) to TRBJ2-1; D possibly corresponds to TRBD1 (5 bases). The germline gives CDR1 LGHDT, CDR2 YNNKEL (reference sequence). Trimming cost V 1 base and J 9 bases, with 19 bases left between them. The CDR3 contains 16 residues. DNA of the CDR3: TGTGCCAGCAGCCAAGCCTCGTGGGGCCCGGCAGGTGAGCAGTTCTTC. This translates into CASSQASWGPAGEQFF.

The chain links TRBV9 to TRBJ2-3; D is unresolved. Germline CDR1 is SGDLS and CDR2 is YYNGEE. V was pared by 4 bases and J by 2 bases, with 17 bases between. The length of the CDR3 is 16 residues. The CDR3 sequence: CASSPHSSIITDTQYF. The CDR3, as DNA: TGTGCCAGCAGCCCCCACTCATCGATAATCACAGATACGCAGTATTTT.

This clone was observed a single time. This chain links TRBV2 with TRBJ2-3; TRBD2 aligns across 13 bases. The CDR3 has 18 amino acids. The germline V gene has CDR1 SNHLY and CDR2 FYNNEI. V dropped 6 bases and J dropped 1; count of bases not matched to a gene: 10. In DNA, the CDR3 is TGTGCCAGCAGGGCAACTAGCGGGGGGGCTGGAGGCACAGATACGCAGTATTTT. Its translation: CASRATSGGAGGTDTQYF.

The rearrangement links TRBV29-1 to TRBJ1-1; tentative D call: TRBD1 (6 bases). The CDR3 runs 14 residues. From germline, CDR1 is SQVTM and CDR2 ANQGSEA. The CDR3 DNA is TGCAGTGCCCCCCTAGGGGACACCCTCGGTGGGGCTTTCTTT. Its protein product is CSAPLGDTLGGAFF. Full variable domain (missing parts from reference TRBV29-1 and TRBJ1-1): SAVISQKPSRDICQRGTSLTIQCQVDSQVTMMFWYRQQPGQSLTLIATANQGSEATYESGFVIDKFPISRPNLTFSTLTVSNMSPEDSSIYLCSAPLGDTLGGAFFGQGTRLTVV.

The CDR3 protein is CASSLESGGSSGTEAFF. Here the CDR3 DNA reads TGCGCCAGCAGCTTGGAGTCAGGGGGCTCTTCGGGCACTGAAGCTTTCTTT. The chain employs TRBV5-1 and TRBJ1-1; 8 positions agree with TRBD1. CDR3 length: 17 amino acids. The junction had 11 bases not matched to a gene; V was cut back by 0 bases and J by 4 bases. In germline, CDR1 is SGHRS, CDR2 YFSETQ.

This sequence joins TRBV7-3 and TRBJ1-4; 8 bases fit TRBD1. Germline lookup yields CDR1 SGHTA and CDR2 FQGTGA. The CDR3 loop spans 15 amino acids. The V and J ends lost 5 bases and 8 bases, in that order; junction bases with no gene match: 10. The DNA of the CDR3 is TGTGCCAGCAGCGGAGGGACAGGAGTGTTCGAAAAACTGTTTTTT. Its protein is CASSGGTGVFEKLFF.

This clone was seen just once. The rearrangement joins TRBV20-1 to TRBJ2-1, with 9 nucleotides matching TRBD2. With V trimmed by 3 bases and J by 0 bases, 9 bases remained unmatched. This CDR3 has 17 amino acids. Germline CDR1 is DFQATT and CDR2 is SNEGSKA (reference sequence). CDR3 protein: CSASGLAHISSYNEQFF. The CDR3 DNA follows: TGCAGTGCTAGTGGACTAGCGCACATTAGCTCCTACAATGAGCAGTTCTTC.

V and J are TRBV11-2 and TRBJ2-4; 8 bases are shared with TRBD2. The junction had 9 bases not matched to a gene; V was cut back by 2 bases and J by 0 bases. Germline values: CDR1 SGHAT, CDR2 FQNNGV. The CDR3 sequence is 18 residues long. The CDR3 sequence is CASSLKAGGYLAKNIQYF. In DNA form, the CDR3 reads TGTGCCAGCAGCTTAAAGGCGGGGGGATACCTAGCCAAAAACATTCAGTACTTC.

In regard to this clone: Other DNA sequences from this sample encode an identical CDR3 as well. The rearrangement links TRBV27 to TRBJ2-1; 11 bases match TRBD1. Per the germline V gene, CDR1 is MNHEY and CDR2 is SMNVEV (reference sequence). With V trimmed by 4 bases and J by 0 bases, 5 bases remained unmatched. The CDR3 extends over 17 amino acids. The CDR3 coding sequence is TGTGCCAGCAGTTCCACCGGGACAGGGGGCTCCTACAATGAGCAGTTCTTC. Encoded protein: CASSSTGTGGSYNEQFF.

Remarks on this clone: Other DNA sequences in the sample encode the same CDR3. The chain carries TRBV30 and TRBJ1-5, with D maybe TRBD1 (5 bases). Between the trimmed V and J ends, which lost 0 bases and 5 bases, there was a span of 8 bases. The CDR3 is made up of 13 amino acids. The germline CDR1 and CDR2 sequences are GTSNPN and SVGIG (reference sequence). DNA of the CDR3: TGTGCCTGGAGTGTACAAGGGGATCAGCCCCAGCATTTT. Translating gives CAWSVQGDQPQHF.

The genes are TRBV2 and TRBJ1-1; D uncertain. The CDR3 extends over 15 amino acids. Germline V gives CDR1 SNHLY, CDR2 FYNNEI. V was cut by 3 bases and J by 10 bases, with 21 bases left in between. CDR3 sequence (DNA): TGTGCCAGCAGTGACTTGGGCAGCCCTCTTAGTGGAGCTTTCTTT. As protein: CASSDLGSPLSGAFF.

The chain employs TRBV7-6 and TRBJ1-6, with 9 nucleotides matching TRBD1. This CDR3 has 15 amino acids. From germline, CDR1 is SGHVS and CDR2 FNYEAQ. V lost 4 bases and J lost 9; bases outside the gene matches: 7. CDR3: CASSSSWTGVSPLHF. DNA of the CDR3: TGTGCCAGCAGCTCCTCCTGGACAGGGGTTTCACCCCTCCACTTT.